The clone carrying this T cell receptor beta chain has more than one count but fewer than ten. No antigen is known for it. The data originate from a study of glioma-infiltrating T cells. CDR1 LGHDT and CDR2 YNNKEL come from the germline V gene (reference sequence). This CDR3 contains 15 residues. Trimming took off 4 bases at V and 5 bases at J, with 15 bases between the two ends. The iRepertoire nested amplicon-rescue multiplex PCR amplified TCR alpha and beta CDR3s from RNA. TCRdb re-analysed the multiplex PCR reads in MiXCR, keeping a single row per CDR3 protein. In the table there are 110,000 or so distinct CDR3 sequences, 20% to 25% of which are singletons. Findings and caveats of the study: Very few CDR3 sequences were shared between tissue and blood. Tissue-blood divergence was below expectation in non-neoplastic patients, above in gliomas.

The TCR originated in a human donor with low-grade glioma or glioblastoma, undergoing nonglioma brain surgery, or in good health (not recorded which). Sequencing input: glioma tissue, nonneoplastic brain tissue, or PBMCs (not recorded which). The rearrangement uses TRBV3-1 and TRBJ2-1; either TRBD1 or TRBD2 may supply D (5 bases each). In DNA form, the CDR3 reads TGTGCCAGCAGCCCCGGGACCCCGGACCACAATGAGCAGTTCTTC. Encoded protein: CASSPGTPDHNEQFF.